The rows below give T cell receptor beta chains drawn from one sample of a study of T cell repertoires and Cas9 in healthy adults. The table came from immunoSEQ multiplex PCR; TCRdb's copy has only in-frame clones and leaves some out. The sample lists about 24,000 clones; more than 90% were seen once. The material sequenced was CD4+ effector T cells (CD127+, CD25-, CD137-, CD154-) from PBMCs; culture status not recorded. The receptors originated from a human donor in good health. CDR3s include the opening cysteine and the closing phenylalanine or tryptophan. The order of the fields is D gene, V gene, clone size, J gene, CDR3 protein, CDR3 DNA. The D gene is left open where the match is weak. The size field is filled for only some rows; it gives once, few, many or a size class.

>TRBD1|TRBV6-5|.|TRBJ1-1
CASSKGDRNTEAFF
TGTGCCAGCAGTAAAGGGGACAGAAACACTGAAGCTTTCTTT
>.|TRBV5-4|.|TRBJ2-7
CASSLWSIDGVQYF
TGTGCCAGCAGCCTATGGTCTATTGATGGGGTGCAGTACTTC
>TRBD2|TRBV5-1|.|TRBJ2-5
CASSLGGGGAHQETQYF
TGCGCCAGCAGCTTGGGTGGCGGGGGGGCCCACCAAGAGACCCAGTACTTC
>.|TRBV11-2|.|TRBJ2-7
CASSLPRSSKEQYF
TGTGCCAGCAGCTTACCACGTTCTTCGAAAGAGCAGTACTTC
>.|TRBV2|.|TRBJ1-2
CASSERRGPPYGYTF
TGTGCCAGCAGTGAAAGGAGGGGTCCCCCATATGGCTACACCTTC
>.|TRBV10-3|.|TRBJ2-3
CAIRPGGPSTDTQYF
TGTGCCATCCGACCTGGGGGTCCGAGCACAGATACGCAGTATTTT
>.|TRBV10-3|.|TRBJ2-1
CAISEDQLGNEQFF
TGTGCCATCAGTGAGGACCAACTAGGAAACGAGCAGTTCTTC
>TRBD1|TRBV6-1|.|TRBJ1-5
CASSLTGTQPQHF
TGTGCCAGCAGTCTGACAGGGACCCAGCCCCAGCATTTT
>.|TRBV29-1|few|TRBJ2-5
CSGARGRVGETQYF
TGCAGCGGGGCACGGGGCAGGGTGGGAGAGACCCAGTACTTC
>TRBD1|TRBV5-4|.|TRBJ2-4
CASSYLGTGNQYF
TGTGCCAGCAGCTACCTGGGGACAGGGAATCAGTACTTC
>.|TRBV6-5|.|TRBJ2-2
CASSYNTGELFF
TGTGCCAGCAGTTACAACACCGGGGAGCTGTTTTTT
>TRBD2|TRBV28|.|TRBJ2-7
CASSLSTSVHPEQYF
TGTGCCAGCAGTTTATCAACTAGCGTTCATCCCGAGCAGTACTTC
>.|TRBV13|.|TRBJ1-2
CASSLGGRGNYGYTF
TGTGCCAGCAGCTTAGGAGGCAGGGGTAACTATGGCTACACCTTC
>TRBD1|TRBV9|.|TRBJ1-2
CASTIQGNYGYTF
TGTGCCAGCACCATACAGGGGAACTATGGCTACACCTTC
>.|TRBV5-1|.|TRBJ2-2
CASSLRTFLTTTGELFF
TGCGCCAGCAGCTTGAGAACCTTCCTGACCACCACCGGGGAGCTGTTTTTT
>TRBD1|TRBV5-1|.|TRBJ2-5
CASSIGQGGQETQYF
TGCGCCAGCAGCATAGGACAGGGGGGCCAAGAGACCCAGTACTTC
>TRBD1|TRBV5-4|.|TRBJ1-2
CASSLGDRNYGYTF
TGTGCCAGCAGCTTAGGGGACAGGAACTATGGCTACACCTTC
>.|TRBV7-8|.|TRBJ2-5
CASSLSRGEETQYF
TGTGCCAGCAGCTTGTCGAGGGGCGAGGAGACCCAGTACTTC
>.|TRBV5-4|.|TRBJ2-3
CASSLGRQTSPGADTQYF
TGTGCCAGCAGCTTGGGAAGGCAGACCTCACCAGGGGCAGATACGCAGTATTTT
>.|TRBV15|.|TRBJ1-2
CATSREGVGEGLGPYGYTF
TGTGCCACCAGCAGAGAGGGGGTAGGGGAGGGGCTCGGGCCCTATGGCTACACCTTC
>.|TRBV7-2|.|TRBJ2-4
CASSLGPGIAKNIQYF
TGTGCCAGCAGCTTAGGCCCAGGAATAGCCAAAAACATTCAGTACTTC
>.|TRBV6-5|.|TRBJ2-7
CASSPQASSYEQYF
TGTGCCAGCAGTCCCCAGGCGAGCTCCTACGAGCAGTACTTC
>.|TRBV7-8|.|TRBJ1-1
CASSAGLNTEAFF
TGTGCCAGCAGCGCGGGACTGAACACTGAAGCTTTCTTT
>.|TRBV14|.|TRBJ1-3
CASSRLGNSGNTIYF
TGTGCCAGCAGCCGCCTAGGTAACTCTGGAAACACCATATATTTT
>.|TRBV18|.|TRBJ2-2
CASSKQRQADLATGELFF
TGTGCCAGCTCTAAACAAAGGCAGGCGGATTTGGCCACCGGGGAGCTGTTTTTT
>.|TRBV28|.|TRBJ1-2
CASSLNRANYGYTF
TGTGCCAGCAGTCTAAACAGGGCTAACTATGGCTACACCTTC
>.|TRBV5-5|once|TRBJ2-3
CASGTGASSTDTQYF
TGTGCCAGCGGTACGGGGGCAAGTAGCACAGATACGCAGTATTTT
>TRBD2|TRBV10-1|.|TRBJ2-3
CASSSGGTDTQYF
TGCGCCAGCAGTAGCGGGGGCACAGATACGCAGTATTTT
>.|TRBV6-6|.|TRBJ2-7
CASSYKHPSYEQYF
TGTGCCAGCAGTTACAAGCACCCCTCCTACGAGCAGTACTTC
>.|TRBV6-1|few|TRBJ2-1
CASSVIPGVSYNEQFF
TGTGCCAGCAGTGTAATCCCGGGGGTCTCCTACAATGAGCAGTTCTTC
>TRBD1|TRBV6-5|.|TRBJ2-7
CASRTTGTGREEQYF
TGTGCCAGCAGAACAACCGGGACAGGTAGAGAAGAGCAGTACTTC
>.|TRBV14|.|TRBJ2-3
CASSRAGAITDTQYF
TGCGCCAGCAGCCGGGCCGGGGCGATCACAGATACGCAGTATTTT
>TRBD2|TRBV5-1|.|TRBJ2-5
CASSLSVAGNWETQYF
TGCGCCAGCAGCTTGTCCGTAGCGGGGAACTGGGAGACCCAGTACTTC
>.|TRBV11-2|.|TRBJ2-3
CASSLGQWGTDTQYF
TGTGCCAGCAGCTTGGGGCAGTGGGGCACAGATACGCAGTATTTT
>.|TRBV9|once|TRBJ2-2
CASSAGHPNTGELFF
TGTGCCAGCAGCGCGGGACATCCGAACACCGGGGAGCTGTTTTTT
>.|TRBV9|.|TRBJ1-2
CASSARPGRKGYTF
TGTGCCAGCAGCGCCAGACCGGGCCGAAAGGGCTACACCTTC
>.|TRBV29-1|.|TRBJ1-2
CSVGQGGGGYTF
TGCAGCGTTGGTCAAGGGGGAGGCGGCTACACCTTC
>.|TRBV30|.|TRBJ1-1
CAWSGLRFSNTEAFF
TGTGCCTGGAGTGGTCTCAGGTTTTCGAACACTGAAGCTTTCTTT
>.|TRBV7-2|once|TRBJ2-6
CASSLSNGVARGANVLTF
TGTGCCAGCAGCCTCTCGAACGGGGTTGCTCGTGGGGCCAACGTCCTGACTTTC
>TRBD2|TRBV11-2|once|TRBJ2-3
CASSPRLAGGPDTQYF
TGTGCCAGCAGCCCTCGACTAGCGGGGGGGCCAGATACGCAGTATTTT
>.|TRBV5-1|.|TRBJ1-2
CASSPAGGIGYGYTF
TGCGCCAGCAGCCCGGCCGGGGGAATTGGGTATGGCTACACCTTC
>TRBD2|TRBV5-4|.|TRBJ2-3
CASSLELAGLGDTQYF
TGTGCCAGCAGCTTGGAACTAGCGGGGTTAGGAGATACGCAGTATTTT
>.|TRBV10-2|.|TRBJ1-5
CASSDFDDRTNQPQHF
TGCGCCAGCAGTGACTTCGATGACAGGACTAATCAGCCCCAGCATTTT
>TRBD1|TRBV5-4|.|TRBJ1-2
CASSALWTGADYGYTF
TGTGCCAGCAGCGCTCTATGGACAGGGGCGGACTATGGCTACACCTTC
>.|TRBV9|.|TRBJ2-1
CASSHGQGLYEQFF
TGTGCCAGCAGTCATGGGCAGGGTTTGTATGAGCAGTTCTTC
>.|TRBV6-5|.|TRBJ2-1
CASSRRGDEQFF
TGTGCCAGCAGCCGCAGGGGTGATGAGCAGTTCTTC
>TRBD1|TRBV5-1|.|TRBJ1-4
CASSHARGRDEKLFF
TGCGCCAGCAGCCACGCGAGGGGGCGGGATGAAAAACTGTTTTTT
>.|TRBV19|once|TRBJ1-4
CASSAGRWGNNEKLFF
TGTGCCAGTAGTGCGGGACGATGGGGGAATAATGAAAAACTGTTTTTT
>.|TRBV15|few|TRBJ2-3
CATSRGVALPTTDTQYF
TGTGCCACCAGCAGGGGGGTAGCCCTCCCAACCACAGATACGCAGTATTTT